These 11 T cell receptor beta chains originate from one sample sequenced in a study of post-analysis software for immune sequencing data. Broader study findings: In patients, about five TRBV segments were more frequent than in controls, with TRBV5-6, TRBV5-1 and TRBV20-1 among them.

Incorporated into the TCR beta cDNA libraries were unique molecular identifiers, which served to reduce PCR and sequencing biases. TCRdb analysed the PCR reads with MiXCR anew, one entry per CDR3 protein. The data show a few hundred thousand distinct CDR3 sequences, 34% seen once. Antigen specificity for these receptors is unknown. The sample consisted of blood. The receptors were gathered from a girl under 18 with multiple sclerosis.

This chain joins TRBV20-1 and TRBJ2-4, with 9 bases that match TRBD2. The CDR3 spans 18 residues. V shed 4 bases, J shed 0 bases, and the junction held 13 bases outside the gene matches. The germline gives CDR1 DFQATT, CDR2 SNEGSKA (reference sequence). The CDR3 loop reads CSATPYSGGSLAKNIQYF. In DNA, the CDR3 is TGCAGTGCTACCCCCTATAGCGGGGGATCCCTAGCCAAAAACATTCAGTACTTC.

About this clonotype itself: A much bigger clone sits one base away, suggesting this may be a read error. The genes are TRBV10-3 and TRBJ2-5; D is undetermined. CDR1 is ENHRY, CDR2 SYGVKD, per germline. This CDR3 spans 11 amino acids. DNA for the CDR3: TGTGCCATCAGTGTAGAAGAGACCCGGTACTTC. Its translation: CAISVEETRYF.

The V and J genes are TRBV12-3 or TRBV12-4 and TRBJ1-5, with D uncertain. This CDR3 is built from 14 residues. V lost 5 bases and J lost 5, with 13 bases in between. The CDR3 is CASSTLRSHQPQHF. The CDR3 region has the DNA TGTGCCAGCAGTACCCTCCGATCCCATCAGCCCCAGCATTTT.

This clonotype was counted between two and nine times. The V gene is TRBV6-6, the J gene TRBJ2-3; D possibly uses TRBD1 or TRBD2 (6 bases each). CDR1 is MNHNY, CDR2 SVGAGI, per germline (reference sequence). The CDR3 runs to 17 residues. Trimming stripped 2 bases from V and 0 bases from J, with 15 bases between. Here the CDR3 DNA reads TGTGCCAGCAGTTACCCGAGGGGGGTCCCTAGCACAGATACGCAGTATTTT. Amino acids: CASSYPRGVPSTDTQYF.

This clonotype was seen a handful of times. This sequence joins TRBV10-2 and TRBJ2-3; D gene ambiguous. V gave up 3 bases and J gave up 5 bases, with 15 bases separating them. Germline V gene lookup returns CDR1 WSHSY and CDR2 SAAADI. The CDR3 runs to 15 residues. The CDR3, as DNA: TGCGCCAGCAGTGAATTGGCGCGGTGGGGAGATACGCAGTATTTT. Encoded protein: CASSELARWGDTQYF.

The chain recombines TRBV5-6 with TRBJ2-5, with D possibly being TRBD1 or TRBD2 (6 bases each). Germline loops: CDR1 SGHDT, CDR2 YYEEEE. Between the trimmed V and J ends, which lost 5 bases and 0 bases, there was a span of 11 bases. This CDR3 is 14 amino acids long. CDR3 nucleotides: TGTGCCAGCAGGACTAGGGGGTACCAAGAGACCCAGTACTTC. This sequence encodes CASRTRGYQETQYF.

Ten or more counts support this clonotype. The chain combines TRBV12-3 or TRBV12-4 with TRBJ1-6; D call uncertain. Trimming took off 1 base at V and 5 bases at J, with 6 bases between the two ends. The CDR3 runs 14 residues. CDR3 sequence (DNA): TGTGCCAGCAGTTTAGGGCAGGATAATTCACCCCTCCACTTT. The encoded protein is CASSLGQDNSPLHF.

This clonotype turned up a few times. The chain combines TRBV6-5 with TRBJ1-2; weak D call: TRBD1 (6 bases). This CDR3 spans 15 amino acids. V was pared by 6 bases and J by 6 bases, with 20 bases between. Germline V CDR1 and CDR2: MNHEY, SVGAGI. The CDR3 loop is CASRPTLWGADGYTF. The CDR3 region has the DNA TGTGCCAGCAGACCCACCTTATGGGGGGCGGATGGCTACACCTTC.

As regards this clonotype: One junction end disagrees with the germline gene, perhaps due to a read error. The V gene is TRBV12-3 or TRBV12-4, the J gene TRBJ2-3; unclear D gene. The CDR3 extends over 13 amino acids. CDR3 sequence reads: CASSIRREDAQYF. The CDR3 DNA is TGTGCCAGCAGCATTCGGAGAGAAGATGCGCAGTATTTT.

This clonotype was seen more than once but under ten times. V usage is TRBV9 and J usage is TRBJ2-3; D is ambiguous. V lost 4 bases and J lost 8, with 20 bases in between. Germline V lookup: CDR1 SGDLS, CDR2 YYNGEE. This CDR3 region has 15 residues. DNA for the CDR3: TGTGCCAGCAGCATCCGGGTGACGGAGATTGGTACGCAGTATTTT. This encodes CASSIRVTEIGTQYF.

This clonotype was found a few times. The chain couples TRBV4-1 to TRBJ2-5; TRBD1 might be the D (5 bases). Trimming took 1 base from V and 2 from J, leaving 14 bases between them. Germline assignment: CDR1 MGHRA and CDR2 YSYEKL. The CDR3 length is 16 residues. CDR3 DNA: TGCGCCAGCAGCCAAGCTGATGGGGCAGGACAAGAGACCCAGTACTTC. Translation: CASSQADGAGQETQYF.